One sample yielded the 13 T cell receptor beta chains listed below, sequenced in a study of identical twins. TCRdb reanalysed the 5' RACE reads using MiXCR and keeps one entry per CDR3 protein. The sample comprises 700,000 or so distinct CDR3 sequences, under 9% of which are singletons, and 0.8% to 1% rests with the top ten. These data are also associated with another study on yellow fever vaccine responses in identical twins.

The sample consisted of PBMCs. These receptors all stem from a woman aged 18-30 years in good health.

This clonotype was counted only a few times. The chain couples TRBV5-1 to TRBJ2-1; D may match TRBD1 or TRBD2 (6 bases each). Germline V gene lookup returns CDR1 SGHRS and CDR2 YFSETQ. The CDR3 has 17 amino acids. Trimming removed 5 bases at V and 4 bases at J, with 22 bases between. CDR3 in DNA: TGCGCCAGCAGGCCCGAGACAGGAGGGGTTTTTTACAATGAGCAGTTCTTC. This encodes CASRPETGGVFYNEQFF.

The gene calls are TRBV30 and TRBJ2-1; D is undetermined. The CDR3 is made up of 14 amino acids. The V end lost 2 bases, the J end lost 9 bases, and 17 bases lay between the germline ends. Germline V gives CDR1 GTSNPN, CDR2 SVGIG (reference sequence). The chain's CDR3 is CAWSPVGSVIEQFF. Here the CDR3 DNA reads TGTGCCTGGAGTCCCGTGGGCTCTGTTATTGAGCAGTTCTTC.

J is TRBJ1-5 and V is TRBV12-3 or TRBV12-4; perhaps TRBD1 as D (6 bases). V was trimmed by 8 bases and J by 5 bases, leaving 19 bases between them. This CDR3 region has 15 residues. CDR3 nucleotides: TGTGCCAGCGGCCGGTCGGGCAGGGGCGATCAGCCCCAGCATTTT. The encoded protein is CASGRSGRGDQPQHF.

The chain links TRBV19 to TRBJ1-2; unclear D gene. Trimming took 5 bases from V and 4 from J, leaving 11 bases between them. This CDR3 comprises 13 residues. The germline V gene encodes CDR1 LNHDA and CDR2 SQIVND (reference sequence). In DNA form, the CDR3 reads TGTGCCAGTAGTTCTCCTAATCTCTATGGCTACACCTTC. Its translation is CASSSPNLYGYTF.

There are a few counts of this clonotype. CDR3 DNA: TGTGCCAGCAGGGAAGGGTCTAATGAAAAACTGTTTTTT. Its translation is CASREGSNEKLFF. The chain couples TRBV7-6 to TRBJ1-4; no clear D. In germline, CDR1 is SGHVS, CDR2 FNYEAQ. This CDR3 is built from 13 residues. V lost 6 bases, J lost 3 bases, and 8 bases lay in between.

This clonotype was observed a handful of times. The chain couples TRBV29-1 to TRBJ2-7; D is possibly TRBD1 or TRBD2 (5 bases each). CDR3 length: 13 amino acids. The V gene's germline CDR1 is SQVTM and CDR2 ANQGSEA. Trimming took off 2 bases at V and 0 bases at J, with 8 bases between the two ends. CDR3 loop: CSVEKGTSYEQYF. The CDR3 DNA follows: TGCAGCGTTGAAAAGGGGACCTCCTACGAGCAGTACTTC.

The chain combines TRBV7-9 with TRBJ2-5; no clear D. Germline V lookup: CDR1 SEHNR, CDR2 FQNEAQ (reference sequence). Trimming removed 5 bases at V and 5 bases at J, with 12 bases between. CDR3 size: 13 residues. The CDR3 here is CASSPSDSETQYF. CDR3 in DNA: TGTGCCAGCAGCCCGTCGGATTCGGAGACCCAGTACTTC.

This clonotype was counted ten times or more. CDR3 coding DNA: TGTGCCAGCACCCTCCGGCTTACCCCCTACGAGCAGTACTTC. This translates into CASTLRLTPYEQYF. The rearrangement links TRBV28 to TRBJ2-7, with D unclear. The V end was cut by 7 bases, the J end by 2 bases, with 15 bases between. This CDR3 comprises 14 residues. In germline, CDR1 is MDHEN, CDR2 SYDVKM.

This clonotype was seen a handful of times. The V call is TRBV7-6, the J call TRBJ1-3; 9 nucleotides match TRBD1. V was pared by 1 base and J by 4 bases, with 11 bases of the junction left unmatched. This CDR3 is 18 amino acids long. Germline V gene lookup returns CDR1 SGHVS and CDR2 FNYEAQ. The chain's CDR3 is CASSLGIPGQGAGNTIYF. CDR3 DNA sequence: TGTGCCAGCAGCTTAGGTATCCCGGGACAGGGTGCAGGAAACACCATATATTTT.

In this sample, this clonotype turned up a few times. The rearrangement links TRBV12-3 or TRBV12-4 to TRBJ1-2, with D unresolved. The CDR3 runs to 16 residues. The V end was cut by 3 bases, the J end by 1 base, with 15 bases between. CDR3 sequence: CASSFGRNLNNYGYTF. CDR3 sequence (DNA): TGTGCCAGCAGTTTCGGCAGAAACCTCAATAACTATGGCTACACCTTC.

This clonotype was counted a few times. The chain has TRBV20-1 and TRBJ2-7, with a tentative D call TRBD2 (5 bases). The CDR3 totals 17 residues. V was shortened by 0 bases and J by 0 bases, with 18 bases between the two germline ends. Germline V gene data show CDR1 as DFQATT and CDR2 as SNEGSKA (reference sequence). The chain's CDR3 is CSARDPQRARSSYEQYF. The CDR3 bases are TGCAGTGCTAGAGACCCCCAGAGGGCAAGGAGCTCCTACGAGCAGTACTTC.

This clonotype occurred many times. Germline and junction disagree at one end, which may indicate a read error. The chain is built from TRBV12-3 or TRBV12-4 and TRBJ2-2; no clear D. The length of the CDR3 is 16 residues. The CDR3 DNA reads as TGTGCCAGCAGTACCCAAGGCCCCAGGAACGCCGGGGAGCTGTTTTTT. Translated: CASSTQGPRNAGELFF.

This clonotype was seen many times. The rearrangement links TRBV7-8 to TRBJ2-7; D gene unclear. CDR3 size: 12 residues. Germline CDR1 is SGHVS and CDR2 is FQNEAQ. Trimming pared 5 bases from V and 12 bases from J, leaving 17 bases between. The chain's CDR3 is CASSTHREEVYF. CDR3 nucleotide sequence: TGTGCCAGCAGCACCCATAGGGAAGAGGTGTACTTC.